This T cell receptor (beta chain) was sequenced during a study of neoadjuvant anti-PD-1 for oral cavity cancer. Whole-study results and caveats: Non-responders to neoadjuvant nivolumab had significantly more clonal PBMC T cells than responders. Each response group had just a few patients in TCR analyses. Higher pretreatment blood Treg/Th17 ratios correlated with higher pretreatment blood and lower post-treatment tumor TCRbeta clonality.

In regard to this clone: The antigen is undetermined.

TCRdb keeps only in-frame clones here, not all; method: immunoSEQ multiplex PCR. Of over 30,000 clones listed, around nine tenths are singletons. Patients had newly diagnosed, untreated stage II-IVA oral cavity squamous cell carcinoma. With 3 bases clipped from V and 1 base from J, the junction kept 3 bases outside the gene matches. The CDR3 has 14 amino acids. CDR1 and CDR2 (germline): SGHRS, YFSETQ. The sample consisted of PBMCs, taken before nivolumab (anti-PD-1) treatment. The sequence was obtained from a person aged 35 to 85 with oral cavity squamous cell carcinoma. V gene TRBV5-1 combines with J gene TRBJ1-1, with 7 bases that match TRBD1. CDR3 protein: CASSWRQGNTEAFF. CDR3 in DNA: TGCGCCAGCAGCTGGCGACAGGGGAACACTGAAGCTTTCTTT.